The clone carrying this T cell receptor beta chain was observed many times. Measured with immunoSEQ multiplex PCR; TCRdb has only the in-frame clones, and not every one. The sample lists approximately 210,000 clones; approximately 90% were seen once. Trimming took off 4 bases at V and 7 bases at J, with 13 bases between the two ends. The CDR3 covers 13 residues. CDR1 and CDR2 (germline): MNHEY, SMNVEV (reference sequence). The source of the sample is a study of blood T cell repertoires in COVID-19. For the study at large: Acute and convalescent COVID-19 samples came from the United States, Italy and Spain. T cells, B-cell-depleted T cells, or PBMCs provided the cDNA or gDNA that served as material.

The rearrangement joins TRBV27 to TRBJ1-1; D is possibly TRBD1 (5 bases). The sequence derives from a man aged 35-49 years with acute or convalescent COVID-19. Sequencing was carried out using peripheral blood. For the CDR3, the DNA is TGTGCCAGCAGTTCGCCCCAGGGTCTTGAAGCTTTCTTT. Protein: CASSSPQGLEAFF.